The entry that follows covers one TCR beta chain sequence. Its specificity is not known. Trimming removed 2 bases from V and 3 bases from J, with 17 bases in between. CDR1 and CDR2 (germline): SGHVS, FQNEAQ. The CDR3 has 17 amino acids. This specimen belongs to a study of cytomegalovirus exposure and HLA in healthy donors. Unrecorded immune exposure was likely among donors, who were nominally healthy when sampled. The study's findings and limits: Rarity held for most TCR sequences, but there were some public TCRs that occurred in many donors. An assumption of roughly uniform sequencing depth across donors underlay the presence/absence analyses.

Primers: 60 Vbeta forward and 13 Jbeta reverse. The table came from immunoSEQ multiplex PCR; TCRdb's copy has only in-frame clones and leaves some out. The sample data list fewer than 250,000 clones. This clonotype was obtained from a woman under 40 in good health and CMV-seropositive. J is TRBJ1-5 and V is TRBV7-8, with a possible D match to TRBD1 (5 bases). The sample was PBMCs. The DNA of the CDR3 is TGTGCCAGCAGCTTATTTTCCCGGCAGGGAAACAATCAGCCCCAGCATTTT. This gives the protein CASSLFSRQGNNQPQHF.